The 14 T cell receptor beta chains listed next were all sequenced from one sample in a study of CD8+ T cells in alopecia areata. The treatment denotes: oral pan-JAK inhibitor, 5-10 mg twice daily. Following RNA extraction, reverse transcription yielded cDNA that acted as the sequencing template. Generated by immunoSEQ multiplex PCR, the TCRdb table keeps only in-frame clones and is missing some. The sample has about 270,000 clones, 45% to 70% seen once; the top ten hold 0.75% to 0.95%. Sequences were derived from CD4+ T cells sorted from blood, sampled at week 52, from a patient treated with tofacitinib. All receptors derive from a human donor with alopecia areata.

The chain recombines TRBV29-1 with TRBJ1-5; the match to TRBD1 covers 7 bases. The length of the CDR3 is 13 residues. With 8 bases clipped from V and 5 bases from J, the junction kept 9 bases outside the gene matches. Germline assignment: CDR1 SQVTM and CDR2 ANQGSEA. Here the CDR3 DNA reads TGCAGCTATAACAGGGGTCGGGATCAGCCCCAGCATTTT. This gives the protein CSYNRGRDQPQHF.

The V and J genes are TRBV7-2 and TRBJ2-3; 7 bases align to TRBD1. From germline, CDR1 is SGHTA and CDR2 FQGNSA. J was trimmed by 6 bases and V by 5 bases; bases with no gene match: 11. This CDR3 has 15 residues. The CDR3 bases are TGTGCCAGCAGCCGTCCGGGACAGAGGGGTGATACGCAGTATTTT. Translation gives CASSRPGQRGDTQYF.

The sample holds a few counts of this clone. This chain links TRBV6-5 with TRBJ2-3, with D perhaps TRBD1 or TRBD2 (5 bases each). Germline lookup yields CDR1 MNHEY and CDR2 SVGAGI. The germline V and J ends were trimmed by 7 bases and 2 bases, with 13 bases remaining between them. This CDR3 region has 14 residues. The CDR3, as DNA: TGTGCCAGCACAGGTGGGGGACCCACAGATACGCAGTATTTT. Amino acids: CASTGGGPTDTQYF.

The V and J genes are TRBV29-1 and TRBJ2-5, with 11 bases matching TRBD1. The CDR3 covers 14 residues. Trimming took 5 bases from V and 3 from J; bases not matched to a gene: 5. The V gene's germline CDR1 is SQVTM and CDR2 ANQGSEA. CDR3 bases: TGCAGCGTTCCTAGGACAGGGGGCGAAGAGACCCAGTACTTC. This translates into CSVPRTGGEETQYF.

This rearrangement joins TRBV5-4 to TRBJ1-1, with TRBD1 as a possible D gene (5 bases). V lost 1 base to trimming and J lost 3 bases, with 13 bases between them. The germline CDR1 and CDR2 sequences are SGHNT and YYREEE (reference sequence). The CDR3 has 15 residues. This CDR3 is CASSLPLGPHTEAFF. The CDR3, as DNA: TGTGCCAGCAGCTTGCCCCTGGGACCGCACACTGAAGCTTTCTTT.

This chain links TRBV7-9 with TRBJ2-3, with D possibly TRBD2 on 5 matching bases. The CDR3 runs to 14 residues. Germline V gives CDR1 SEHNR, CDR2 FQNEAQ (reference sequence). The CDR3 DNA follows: TGTGCGGCTGGGGAAGCGGTGTACACAGATACGCAGTATTTT. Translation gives CAAGEAVYTDTQYF.

Here the CDR3 reads CATSRAATTGPNEKLFF. CDR3 DNA: TGTGCCACCAGCAGAGCCGCCACGACAGGGCCTAATGAAAAACTGTTTTTT. V usage is TRBV15 and J usage is TRBJ1-4; 7 nucleotides align to TRBD1. Trimming took 1 base from V and 3 from J; bases not matched to a gene: 8. The CDR3 runs 17 residues. In germline, CDR1 is LNHNV, CDR2 YYDKDF (reference sequence).

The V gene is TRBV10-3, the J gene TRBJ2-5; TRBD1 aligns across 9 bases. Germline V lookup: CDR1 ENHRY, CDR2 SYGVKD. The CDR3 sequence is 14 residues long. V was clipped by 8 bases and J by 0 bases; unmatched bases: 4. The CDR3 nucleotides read TGTGCCATCGGGAGACAGGGGGACCAAGAGACCCAGTACTTC. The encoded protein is CAIGRQGDQETQYF.

DNA for the CDR3: TGCAGTGCCAGTTCCGACACTGAAGCTTTCTTT. Translating it yields CSASSDTEAFF. The chain carries TRBV20-1 and TRBJ1-1; D not certain. The CDR3 loop spans 11 amino acids. CDR1 and CDR2 from the germline V gene are DFQATT and SNEGSKA (reference sequence). The V end was cut by 6 bases, the J end by 3 bases, with 8 bases between.

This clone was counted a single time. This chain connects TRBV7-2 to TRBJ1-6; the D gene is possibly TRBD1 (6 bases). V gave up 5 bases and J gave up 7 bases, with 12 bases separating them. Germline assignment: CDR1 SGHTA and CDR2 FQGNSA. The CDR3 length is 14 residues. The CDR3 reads CASSLRTVNSPLHF. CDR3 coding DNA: TGTGCCAGCAGCCTAAGGACAGTCAATTCACCCCTCCACTTT.

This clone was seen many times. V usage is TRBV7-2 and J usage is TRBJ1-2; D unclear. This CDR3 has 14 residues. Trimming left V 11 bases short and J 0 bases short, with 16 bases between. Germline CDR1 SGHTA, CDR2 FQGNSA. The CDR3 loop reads CASRPSQANYGYTF. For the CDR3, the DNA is TGTGCCTCCCGCCCATCCCAAGCTAACTATGGCTACACCTTC.

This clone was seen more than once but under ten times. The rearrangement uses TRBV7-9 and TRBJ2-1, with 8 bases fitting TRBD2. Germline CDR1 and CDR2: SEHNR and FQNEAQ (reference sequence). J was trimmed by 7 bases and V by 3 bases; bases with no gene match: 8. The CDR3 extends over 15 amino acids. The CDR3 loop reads CASSLVRGGRNEQFF. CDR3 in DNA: TGTGCCAGCAGCTTGGTGCGCGGGGGGCGGAATGAGCAGTTCTTC.

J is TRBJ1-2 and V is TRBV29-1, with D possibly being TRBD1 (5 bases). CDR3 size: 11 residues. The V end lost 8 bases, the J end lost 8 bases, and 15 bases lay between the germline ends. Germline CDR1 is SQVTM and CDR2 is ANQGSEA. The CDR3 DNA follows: TGCAGCCCTAGGGGTAGGAGCGGCTACACCTTC. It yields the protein CSPRGRSGYTF.

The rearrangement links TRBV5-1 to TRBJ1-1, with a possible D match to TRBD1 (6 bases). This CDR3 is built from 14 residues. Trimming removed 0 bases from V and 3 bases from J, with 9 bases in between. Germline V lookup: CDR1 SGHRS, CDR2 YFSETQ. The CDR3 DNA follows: TGCGCCAGCAGCTTGGGAGGGGGTTACACTGAAGCTTTCTTT. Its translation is CASSLGGGYTEAFF. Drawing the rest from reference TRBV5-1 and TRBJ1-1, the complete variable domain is KAGVTQTPRYLIKTRGQQVTLSCSPISGHRSVSWYQQTPGQGLQFLFEYFSETQRNKGNFPGRFSGRQFSNSRSEMNVSTLELGDSALYLCASSLGGGYTEAFFGQGTRLTVV.